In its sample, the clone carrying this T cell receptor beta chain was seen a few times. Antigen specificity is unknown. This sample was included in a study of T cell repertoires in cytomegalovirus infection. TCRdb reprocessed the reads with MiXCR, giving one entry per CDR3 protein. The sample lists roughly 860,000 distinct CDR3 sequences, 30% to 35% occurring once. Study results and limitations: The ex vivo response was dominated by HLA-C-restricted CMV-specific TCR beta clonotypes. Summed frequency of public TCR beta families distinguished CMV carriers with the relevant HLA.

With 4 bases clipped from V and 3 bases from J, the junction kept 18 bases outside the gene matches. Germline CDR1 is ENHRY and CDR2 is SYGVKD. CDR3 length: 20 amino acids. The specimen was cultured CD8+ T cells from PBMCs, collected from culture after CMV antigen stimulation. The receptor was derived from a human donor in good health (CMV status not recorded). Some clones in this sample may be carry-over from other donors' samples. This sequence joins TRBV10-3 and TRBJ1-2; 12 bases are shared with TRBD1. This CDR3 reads CAISGLLSGTGGYRDYGYTF. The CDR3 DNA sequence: TGTGCCATCAGTGGGTTGCTAAGTGGGACAGGGGGCTACCGGGACTATGGCTACACCTTC.